What follows are 5 T cell receptor beta chains derived from one specimen sequenced in a study of shared clonotypes between healthy human individuals. The table came from immunoSEQ multiplex PCR; TCRdb's copy has only in-frame clones and leaves some out. This table holds about 2.4 million clones, over 85% found once. Sequences were obtained from naive CD4+ T cells from PBMCs. As for subset: CD45RA+ positively selected. These receptors were obtained from a man between 18 and 35 years old in good health. Some clones in this sample may be carry-over from other donors' samples.

The rearrangement uses TRBV2 and TRBJ2-7, with D possibly TRBD2 on 6 matching bases. CDR3 size: 14 residues. V lost 3 bases and J lost 4, with 13 bases in between. Per germline, CDR1 SNHLY and CDR2 FYNNEI. CDR3 DNA: TGTGCCAGCAGTGAGGCGGGACTTGAGTACGAGCAGTACTTC. As protein: CASSEAGLEYEQYF.

As concerns this clone: Other DNA sequences in this sample translate to the same CDR3. This rearrangement joins TRBV6-5 to TRBJ1-2; 8 bases match TRBD1. CDR1 and CDR2 from the germline V gene are MNHEY and SVGAGI. The CDR3 has 13 residues. Trimming removed 4 bases from V and 8 bases from J; junction bases left unmatched: 6. The CDR3 protein is CASSSGTGGGYTF. DNA for the CDR3: TGTGCCAGCAGTTCCGGGACAGGAGGAGGCTACACCTTC.

This rearrangement joins TRBV11-2 to TRBJ2-5, with 12 nucleotides matching TRBD1. This CDR3 has 16 amino acids. CDR1 and CDR2 (germline): SGHAT, FQNNGV. Germline trimming cut 4 bases from V and 5 bases from J; bases unmatched to any gene: 8. For the CDR3, the DNA is TGTGCCAGCAGCTCCACCGGGACAGGGGGCCCGGAGACCCAGTACTTC. Its protein product is CASSSTGTGGPETQYF.

This clone was observed a single time. This chain links TRBV10-3 with TRBJ2-3, with a possible D match to TRBD1 (5 bases). This CDR3 region has 15 residues. V was pared by 6 bases and J by 0 bases, with 13 bases between. Germline assignment: CDR1 ENHRY and CDR2 SYGVKD. The CDR3 is CAISDSTFSTDTQYF. The DNA for the CDR3 is TGTGCCATCAGCGACAGTACCTTTAGCACAGATACGCAGTATTTT.

The chain couples TRBV27 to TRBJ2-7; D is possibly TRBD1 or TRBD2 (5 bases each). The CDR3 has 16 amino acids. CDR1 is MNHEY, CDR2 SMNVEV, per germline (reference sequence). Trimming left V 5 bases short and J 4 bases short, with 21 bases between. DNA for the CDR3: TGTGCCAGCAGTGCCCTCCGGGACGTCGGCCCATACGAGCAGTACTTC. Translated: CASSALRDVGPYEQYF.